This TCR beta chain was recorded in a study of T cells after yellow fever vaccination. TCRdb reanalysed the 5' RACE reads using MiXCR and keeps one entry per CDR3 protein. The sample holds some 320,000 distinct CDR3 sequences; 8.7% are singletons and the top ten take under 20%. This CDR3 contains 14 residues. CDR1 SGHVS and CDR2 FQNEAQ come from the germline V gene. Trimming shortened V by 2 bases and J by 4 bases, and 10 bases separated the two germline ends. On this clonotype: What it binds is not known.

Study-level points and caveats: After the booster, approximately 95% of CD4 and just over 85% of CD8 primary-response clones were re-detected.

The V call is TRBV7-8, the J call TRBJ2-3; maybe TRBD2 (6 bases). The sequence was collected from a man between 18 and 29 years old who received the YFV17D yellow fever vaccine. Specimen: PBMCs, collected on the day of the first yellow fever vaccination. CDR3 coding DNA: TGTGCCAGCAGCTTAAAGCCGGGGGCAGATACGCAGTATTTT. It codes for CASSLKPGADTQYF.